What follows describes a single T cell receptor (beta chain). Its antigen remains unidentified. V was pared by 8 bases and J by 4 bases, with 11 bases of the junction left unmatched. This CDR3 spans 15 amino acids. Germline V gene lookup returns CDR1 KGHSH and CDR2 LQKENI. cDNA molecules carried unique molecular identifiers, and template switching added a universal primer site. MiXCR was run by TCRdb on the 5' RACE reads, yielding one entry per CDR3 protein. The sample has about 280,000 distinct CDR3 sequences; under 9% are singletons. This sample was taken from a study of identical twins. Broader study findings: When twins shared out-of-frame alpha sequences, those sequences had excess low generation probability. Abundant beta clonotypes from cord blood had fewer insertions, unlike memory repertoires, which showed none. Weaker excess sharing between twins was seen in beta out-of-frame sequences.

A further study also used this sample, focusing on yellow fever vaccine responses in identical twins.

J is TRBJ2-7 and V is TRBV18, with 10 nucleotides matching TRBD2. The sample comprised memory (CD45RO+) T cells sorted from blood. The sequence derives from a woman in her late teens or twenties in good health. CDR3 bases: TGTGCCAGCCGCCAACTAGCGGGACCTCCATACGAGCAGTACTTC. Residues: CASRQLAGPPYEQYF.